There are many counts of the clone carrying this TCR beta chain. The antigen is undetermined. The source of the sample is a study of T cell repertoires in cytomegalovirus infection. Study-level findings and limits: Dominant in the ex vivo response were TCR beta clonotypes restricted by HLA-C and specific for CMV.

The germline V gene has CDR1 SGHTA and CDR2 FQGNSA. V was cut by 1 base and J by 4 bases, with 10 bases left in between. The CDR3 spans 14 residues. TCRdb fed the reads into MiXCR, producing one record per CDR3 protein. The sample records 630,000 or so distinct CDR3 sequences, approximately 24% being singletons. The chain carries TRBV7-2 and TRBJ1-1; a possible D gene is TRBD1 (5 bases). The specimen sequenced was CD8+ T cells from PBMCs. The TCR comes from a human donor in good health (CMV status not recorded). Some clones in this sample may be carry-over from other donors' samples. CDR3 residues: CASSLVGQGTEAFF. The CDR3 DNA sequence: TGTGCCAGCAGCTTAGTGGGCCAGGGCACTGAAGCTTTCTTT. Complete variable domain (other parts from reference TRBV7-2 and TRBJ1-1): GAGVSQSPSNKVTEKGKDVELRCDPISGHTALYWYRQSLGQGLEFLIYFQGNSAPDKSGLPSDRFSAERTGGSVSTLTIQRTQQEDSAVYLCASSLVGQGTEAFFGQGTRLTVV.